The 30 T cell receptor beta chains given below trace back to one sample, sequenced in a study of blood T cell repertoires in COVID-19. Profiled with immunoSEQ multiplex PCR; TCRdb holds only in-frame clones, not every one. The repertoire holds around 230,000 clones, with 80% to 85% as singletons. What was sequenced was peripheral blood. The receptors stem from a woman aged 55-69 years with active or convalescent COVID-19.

The CDR3 is CASSIPDRRRGQPQHF. The CDR3 coding sequence is TGTGCCAGTAGTATCCCGGACAGGAGAAGAGGTCAGCCCCAGCATTTT. The V and J genes are TRBV19 and TRBJ1-5, with 7 bases matching TRBD1. Germline trimming cut 3 bases from V and 6 bases from J; bases unmatched to any gene: 11. This CDR3 is 16 amino acids long. Germline lookup yields CDR1 LNHDA and CDR2 SQIVND (reference sequence).

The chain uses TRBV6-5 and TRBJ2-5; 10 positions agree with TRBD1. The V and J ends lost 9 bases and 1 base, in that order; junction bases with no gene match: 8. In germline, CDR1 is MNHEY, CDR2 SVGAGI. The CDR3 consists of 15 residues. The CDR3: CARQTGGLGQETQYF. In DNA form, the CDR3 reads TGTGCCAGACAGACAGGGGGCTTGGGCCAAGAGACCCAGTACTTC.

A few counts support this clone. The CDR3 DNA sequence: TGCGCCAGCAGTGGGGGAGGGCTCCGCACAGATACGCAGTATTTT. Protein: CASSGGGLRTDTQYF. V is TRBV10-2 and J is TRBJ2-3; TRBD2 agrees at 7 bases. CDR3 length: 15 residues. Germline V CDR1 and CDR2: WSHSY, SAAADI. V gave up 4 bases and J gave up 1 base; unmatched junction bases: 5.

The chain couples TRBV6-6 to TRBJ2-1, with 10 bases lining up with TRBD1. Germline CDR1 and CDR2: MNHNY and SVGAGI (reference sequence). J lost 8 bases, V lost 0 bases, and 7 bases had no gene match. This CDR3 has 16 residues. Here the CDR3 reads CASSYSGTGALDEQFF. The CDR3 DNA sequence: TGTGCCAGCAGTTACTCAGGGACAGGGGCCCTCGATGAGCAGTTCTTC.

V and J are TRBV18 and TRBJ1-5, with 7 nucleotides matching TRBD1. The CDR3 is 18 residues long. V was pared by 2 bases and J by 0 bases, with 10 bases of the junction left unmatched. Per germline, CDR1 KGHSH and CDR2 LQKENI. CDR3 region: CASSPTSQGGYSNQPQHF. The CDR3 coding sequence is TGTGCCAGCTCACCAACTTCGCAGGGGGGTTATAGCAATCAGCCCCAGCATTTT.

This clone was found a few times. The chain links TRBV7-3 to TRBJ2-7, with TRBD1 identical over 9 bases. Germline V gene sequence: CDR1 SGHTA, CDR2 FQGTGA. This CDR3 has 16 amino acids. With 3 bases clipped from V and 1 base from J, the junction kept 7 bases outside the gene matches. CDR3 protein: CASSLQKGTGSYEQYF. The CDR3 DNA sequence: TGTGCCAGCAGCTTGCAAAAGGGGACAGGGTCCTACGAGCAGTACTTC.

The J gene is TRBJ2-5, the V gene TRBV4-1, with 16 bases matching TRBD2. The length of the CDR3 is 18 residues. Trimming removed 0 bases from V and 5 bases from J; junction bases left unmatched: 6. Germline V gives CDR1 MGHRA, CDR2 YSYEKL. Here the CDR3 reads CASSQDQGLAGGHETQYF. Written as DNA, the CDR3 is TGCGCCAGCAGCCAAGACCAGGGACTAGCGGGGGGGCATGAGACCCAGTACTTC.

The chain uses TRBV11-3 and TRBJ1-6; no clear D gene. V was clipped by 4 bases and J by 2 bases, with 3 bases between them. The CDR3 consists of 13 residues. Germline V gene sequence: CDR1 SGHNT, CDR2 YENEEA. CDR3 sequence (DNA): TGTGCCAGCAGCTATACCTATAATTCACCCCTCCACTTT. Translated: CASSYTYNSPLHF.

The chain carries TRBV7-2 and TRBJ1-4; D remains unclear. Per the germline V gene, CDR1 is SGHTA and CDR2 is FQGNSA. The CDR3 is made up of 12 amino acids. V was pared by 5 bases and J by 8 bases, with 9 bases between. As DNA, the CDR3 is TGTGCCAGCAGCAGCCCCCCCGAAAAACTGTTTTTT. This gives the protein CASSSPPEKLFF.

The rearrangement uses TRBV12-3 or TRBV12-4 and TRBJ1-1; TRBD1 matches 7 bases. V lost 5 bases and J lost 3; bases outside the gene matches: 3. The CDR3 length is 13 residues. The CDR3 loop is CASSVQGYTEAFF. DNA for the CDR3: TGTGCCAGCAGTGTACAGGGGTACACTGAAGCTTTCTTT.

In DNA, the CDR3 is TGCGCCAGCAGCTTGTCCCAATGGGAGGGCTACACCTTC. Translated: CASSLSQWEGYTF. The V call is TRBV5-1, the J call TRBJ1-2; no reliable D call. Trimming stripped 1 base from V and 8 bases from J, with 12 bases between. CDR3 size: 13 residues. Germline assignment: CDR1 SGHRS and CDR2 YFSETQ.

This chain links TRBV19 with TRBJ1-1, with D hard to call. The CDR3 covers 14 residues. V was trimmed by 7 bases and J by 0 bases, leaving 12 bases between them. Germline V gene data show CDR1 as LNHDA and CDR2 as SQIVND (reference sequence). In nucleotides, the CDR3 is TGTGCCAGTACCCCATCCGGAGTGAACACTGAAGCTTTCTTT. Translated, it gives CASTPSGVNTEAFF.

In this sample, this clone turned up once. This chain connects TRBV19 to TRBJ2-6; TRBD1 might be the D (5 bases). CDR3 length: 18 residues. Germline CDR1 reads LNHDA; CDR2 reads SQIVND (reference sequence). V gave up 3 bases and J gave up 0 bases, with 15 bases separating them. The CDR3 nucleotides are TGTGCCAGTAGTATTTCGTCACAGGCAATCTCTGGGGCCAACGTCCTGACTTTC. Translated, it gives CASSISSQAISGANVLTF. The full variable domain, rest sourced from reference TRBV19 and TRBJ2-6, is DGGITQSPKYLFRKEGQNVTLSCEQNLNHDAMYWYRQDPGQGLRLIYYSQIVNDFQKGDIAEGYSVSREKKESFPLTVTSAQKNPTAFYLCASSISSQAISGANVLTFGAGSRLTVL.

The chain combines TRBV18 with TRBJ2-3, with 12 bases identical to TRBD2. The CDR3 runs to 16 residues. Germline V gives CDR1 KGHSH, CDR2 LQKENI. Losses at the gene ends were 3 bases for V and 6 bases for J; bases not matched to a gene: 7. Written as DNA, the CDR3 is TGTGCCAGCTCACCTGGGACTAGCGGGTCTCGGGATACGCAGTATTTT. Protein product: CASSPGTSGSRDTQYF. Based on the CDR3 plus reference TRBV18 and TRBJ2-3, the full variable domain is NAGVMQNPRHLVRRRGQEARLRCSPMKGHSHVYWYRQLPEEGLKFMVYLQKENIIDESGMPKERFSAEFPKEGPSILRIQQVVRGDSAAYFCASSPGTSGSRDTQYFGPGTRLTVL.

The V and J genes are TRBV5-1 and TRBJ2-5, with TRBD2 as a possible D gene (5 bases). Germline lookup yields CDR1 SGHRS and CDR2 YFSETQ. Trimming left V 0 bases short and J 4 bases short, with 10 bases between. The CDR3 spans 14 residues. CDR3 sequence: CASSLGTAGETQYF. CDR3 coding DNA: TGCGCCAGCAGCTTGGGTACGGCGGGAGAGACCCAGTACTTC.

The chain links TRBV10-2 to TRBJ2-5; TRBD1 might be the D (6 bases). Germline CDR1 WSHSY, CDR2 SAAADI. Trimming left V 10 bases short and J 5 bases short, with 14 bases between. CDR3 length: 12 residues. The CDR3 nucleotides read TGCGCCACAGGGGCAGGGGAGGAGACCCAGTACTTC. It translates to CATGAGEETQYF.

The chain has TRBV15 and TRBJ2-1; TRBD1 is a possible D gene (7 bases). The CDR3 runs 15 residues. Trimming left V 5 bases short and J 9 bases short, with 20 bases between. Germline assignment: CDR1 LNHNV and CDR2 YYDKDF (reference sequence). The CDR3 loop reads CATSGIEGAGGEQFF. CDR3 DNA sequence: TGTGCCACCAGCGGGATTGAGGGGGCCGGGGGTGAGCAGTTCTTC.

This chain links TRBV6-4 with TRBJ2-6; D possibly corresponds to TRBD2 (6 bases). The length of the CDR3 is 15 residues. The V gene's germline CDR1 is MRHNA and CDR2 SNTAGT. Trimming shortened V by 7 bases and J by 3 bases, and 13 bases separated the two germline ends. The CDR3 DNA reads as TGTGCCAGCACTGTCGGGAGCGGTGGGGCCAACGTCCTGACTTTC. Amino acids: CASTVGSGGANVLTF.

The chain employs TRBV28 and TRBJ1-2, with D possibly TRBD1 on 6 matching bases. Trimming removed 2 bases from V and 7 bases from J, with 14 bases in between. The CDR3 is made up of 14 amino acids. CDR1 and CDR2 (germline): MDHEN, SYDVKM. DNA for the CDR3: TGTGCCAGCAGTTTAGGCAGGGGAGGGTTTGGCTACACCTTC. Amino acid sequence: CASSLGRGGFGYTF.

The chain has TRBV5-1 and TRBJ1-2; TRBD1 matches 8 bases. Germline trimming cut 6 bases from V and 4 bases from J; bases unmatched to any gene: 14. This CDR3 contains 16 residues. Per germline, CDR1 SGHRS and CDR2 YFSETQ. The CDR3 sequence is CASTPGSGQASYGYTF. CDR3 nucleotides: TGCGCCAGCACCCCTGGTTCGGGACAGGCGTCCTATGGCTACACCTTC.

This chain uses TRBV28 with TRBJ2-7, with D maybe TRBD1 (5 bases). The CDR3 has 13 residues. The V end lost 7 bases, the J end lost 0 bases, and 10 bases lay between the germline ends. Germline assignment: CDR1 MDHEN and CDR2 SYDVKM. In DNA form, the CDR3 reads TGTGCCAGCACTGTCGGACACTCCTACGAGCAGTACTTC. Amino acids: CASTVGHSYEQYF. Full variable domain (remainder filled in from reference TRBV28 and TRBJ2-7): DVKVTQSSRYLVKRTGEKVFLECVQDMDHENMFWYRQDPGLGLRLIYFSYDVKMKEKGDIPEGYSVSREKKERFSLILESASTNQTSMYLCASTVGHSYEQYFGPGTRLTVT.

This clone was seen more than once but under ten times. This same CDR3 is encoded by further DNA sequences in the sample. The CDR3, as DNA: TGTGCCAGTAGCGACTATAGCAATCAGCCCCAGCATTTT. It translates to CASSDYSNQPQHF. The rearrangement links TRBV19 to TRBJ1-5, with no clear D. The CDR3 is 13 residues long. Between the trimmed V and J ends, which lost 6 bases and 0 bases, there was a span of 6 bases. The germline CDR1 and CDR2 sequences are LNHDA and SQIVND (reference sequence).

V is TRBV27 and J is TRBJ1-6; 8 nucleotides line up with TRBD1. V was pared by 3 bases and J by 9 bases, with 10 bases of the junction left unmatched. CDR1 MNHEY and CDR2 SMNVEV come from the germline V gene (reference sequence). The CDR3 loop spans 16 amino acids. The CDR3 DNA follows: TGTGCCAGCAGTTTGTCTGGACAGGGAAATTCTTCACCCCTCCACTTT. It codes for CASSLSGQGNSSPLHF.

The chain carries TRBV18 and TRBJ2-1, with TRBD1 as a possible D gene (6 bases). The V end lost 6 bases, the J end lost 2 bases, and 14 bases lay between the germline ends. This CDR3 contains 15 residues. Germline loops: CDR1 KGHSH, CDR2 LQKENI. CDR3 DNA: TGTGCCAGCTCCCCAACAGGGCGGGCCTACAATGAGCAGTTCTTC. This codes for CASSPTGRAYNEQFF.

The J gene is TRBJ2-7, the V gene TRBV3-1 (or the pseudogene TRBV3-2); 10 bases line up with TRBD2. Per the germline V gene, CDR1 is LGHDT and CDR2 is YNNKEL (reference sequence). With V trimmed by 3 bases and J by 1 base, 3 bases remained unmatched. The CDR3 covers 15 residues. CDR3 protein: CASSHGLAVSYEQYF. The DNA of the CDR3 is TGTGCCAGCAGCCACGGACTAGCGGTGTCCTACGAGCAGTACTTC.

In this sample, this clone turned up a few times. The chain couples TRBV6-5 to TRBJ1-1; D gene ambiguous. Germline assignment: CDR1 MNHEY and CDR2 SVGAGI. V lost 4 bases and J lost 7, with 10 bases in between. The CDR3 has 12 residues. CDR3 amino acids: CASSSVGHEAFF. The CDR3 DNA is TGTGCCAGCAGTTCAGTTGGGCATGAAGCTTTCTTT.

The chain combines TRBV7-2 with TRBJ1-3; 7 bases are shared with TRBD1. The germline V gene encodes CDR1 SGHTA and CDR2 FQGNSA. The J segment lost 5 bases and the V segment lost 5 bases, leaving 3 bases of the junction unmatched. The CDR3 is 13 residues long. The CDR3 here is CASSTTGRNTIYF. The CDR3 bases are TGTGCCAGCAGCACGACAGGGAGAAACACCATATATTTT.

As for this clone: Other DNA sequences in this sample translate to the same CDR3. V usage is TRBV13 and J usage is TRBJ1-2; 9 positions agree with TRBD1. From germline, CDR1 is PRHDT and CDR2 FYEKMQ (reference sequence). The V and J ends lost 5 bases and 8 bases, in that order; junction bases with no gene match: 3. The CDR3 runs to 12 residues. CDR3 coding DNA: TGTGCCAGCAGCCTGGGACAGGGAGGCTACACCTTC. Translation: CASSLGQGGYTF.

The CDR3 nucleotides are TGTGCCAGCAGCCGAACGGCGACAGGATACTACAATGAGCAGTTCTTC. Translation gives CASSRTATGYYNEQFF. V is TRBV7-3 and J is TRBJ2-1; TRBD1 is a possible D gene (6 bases). The V end was cut by 5 bases, the J end by 3 bases, with 17 bases between. The CDR3 has 16 amino acids. Germline V gene lookup returns CDR1 SGHTA and CDR2 FQGTGA.

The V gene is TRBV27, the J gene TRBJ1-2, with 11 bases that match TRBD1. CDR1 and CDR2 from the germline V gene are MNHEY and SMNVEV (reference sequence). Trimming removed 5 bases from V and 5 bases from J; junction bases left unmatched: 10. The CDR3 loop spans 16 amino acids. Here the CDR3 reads CASSPWGQGGYYGYTF. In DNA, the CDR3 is TGTGCCAGCAGTCCTTGGGGACAGGGGGGATATTATGGCTACACCTTC.